Presented here are 2 T cell receptor beta chains from one specimen sequenced in a study of cytomegalovirus exposure and HLA in healthy donors. The PCR contained 60 Vbeta and 13 Jbeta primers. Sequenced by immunoSEQ multiplex PCR; TCRdb stores in-frame clones only, minus some. The repertoire consists of about 180,000 clones, with about 85% occurring once and the leading ten covering 1.3% to 1.5%. The sequenced sample consisted of PBMCs. Receptor source: a girl between 5 and 17 years old in good health and CMV-seropositive.

V and J are TRBV7-8 and TRBJ2-1, with D possibly TRBD1 on 6 matching bases. The CDR3 is made up of 16 amino acids. Germline V gives CDR1 SGHVS, CDR2 FQNEAQ. Trimming cost V 7 bases and J 2 bases, with 18 bases left between them. The CDR3 nucleotides read TGTGCCAGCACCAGGTGGGGCCAGGGGCCCTACAATGAGCAGTTCTTC. Amino acid sequence: CASTRWGQGPYNEQFF.

V usage is TRBV5-4 and J usage is TRBJ2-3; 8 bases map to TRBD1. The J segment lost 11 bases and the V segment lost 4 bases, leaving 18 bases of the junction unmatched. This CDR3 contains 16 residues. Germline CDR1 and CDR2: SGHNT and YYREEE (reference sequence). The CDR3 nucleotides are TGTGCCAGCAGCCCTCCCTCGGGACAGGCGCCAAGTGGGCAGTATTTT. Amino acids: CASSPPSGQAPSGQYF.